The next 23 T cell receptor beta chains were all read from a single sample in a study of beta chain features in type 1 diabetes. The whole isolated RNA underwent reverse transcription, so sequencing captured expressed TCRB transcripts. Using immunoSEQ multiplex PCR, the repertoire was profiled, and TCRdb retains in-frame clones only, with some absent. The sample includes 140,000 to 150,000 clones, roughly 53% of them seen just once. Sequences were obtained from Tregs from blood. The receptor source for this set is a man younger than 30 in good health.

V usage is TRBV19 and J usage is TRBJ2-3, with 8 nucleotides matching TRBD1. The CDR3 runs 15 residues. V was clipped by 5 bases and J by 0 bases; unmatched bases: 4. CDR1 is LNHDA and CDR2 is SQIVND in the germline V gene (reference sequence). This chain's CDR3 is CASSRQGWSTDTQYF. The CDR3 bases are TGTGCCAGTAGTCGACAGGGGTGGAGCACAGATACGCAGTATTTT.

V and J are TRBV29-1 and TRBJ2-1; a weak D match, TRBD2 (6 bases). CDR1 SQVTM and CDR2 ANQGSEA come from the germline V gene. The ends were cut back, 6 bases at V and 1 base at J, with 10 bases in the middle. The CDR3 sequence is 13 residues long. The CDR3 sequence is CSVGGLSYNEQFF. CDR3 nucleotides: TGCAGCGTCGGCGGACTATCCTACAATGAGCAGTTCTTC.

This chain links TRBV27 with TRBJ2-3; the match to TRBD2 covers 13 bases. The V and J ends lost 6 bases and 1 base, in that order; junction bases with no gene match: 13. Looked up from germline, CDR1 is MNHEY and CDR2 is SMNVEV (reference sequence). The length of the CDR3 is 19 residues. The CDR3 sequence is CASRPTGLAGVVGTDTQYF. The CDR3 DNA follows: TGTGCCAGCAGACCTACAGGACTAGCGGGAGTTGTCGGCACAGATACGCAGTATTTT.

The rearrangement uses TRBV18 and TRBJ2-7; D possibly corresponds to TRBD1 (5 bases). CDR1 KGHSH and CDR2 LQKENI come from the germline V gene. This CDR3 is built from 13 residues. The V gene lost 3 bases and the J gene lost 5 bases, with 11 bases spanning the gap. The CDR3 spells CASSPPWGDEQYF. The CDR3 nucleotides read TGTGCCAGCTCACCGCCGTGGGGCGACGAGCAGTACTTC.

J is TRBJ2-5 and V is TRBV27; weak D call: TRBD1 (6 bases). Between the trimmed V and J ends, which lost 2 bases and 4 bases, there was a span of 17 bases. The germline V gene has CDR1 MNHEY and CDR2 SMNVEV (reference sequence). CDR3 size: 16 residues. CDR3 sequence (DNA): TGTGCCAGCAGTTTAGCCCAGGGGACACTAGGAGAGACCCAGTACTTC. It is translated as CASSLAQGTLGETQYF.

This clone was recorded once. J is TRBJ2-1 and V is TRBV6-5; D is undetermined. CDR1 MNHEY and CDR2 SVGAGI come from the germline V gene. Deletions cut 8 bases from V and 6 bases from J, with 14 bases between. CDR3 size: 13 residues. The CDR3 here is CASRVAAGNEQFF. CDR3 nucleotide sequence: TGTGCCAGCCGAGTCGCGGCCGGCAATGAGCAGTTCTTC.

This clone was observed a few times. V gene TRBV9 combines with J gene TRBJ1-1, with 8 bases matching TRBD1. The CDR3 length is 16 residues. Looked up from germline, CDR1 is SGDLS and CDR2 is YYNGEE. Trimming at V came to 4 bases and at J to 0 bases, leaving 8 bases not matched to a gene. The CDR3 sequence is CASSSSRTGMNTEAFF. CDR3 bases: TGTGCCAGCAGCAGCTCCCGGACAGGGATGAACACTGAAGCTTTCTTT.

Worth noting for this clone: Mismatch with germline at one junction end may stem from a read error. Other nucleotide sequences in the sample specify the same CDR3. The V gene is TRBV10-3, the J gene TRBJ1-1, with D tentatively TRBD1 (6 bases). The CDR3 spans 13 residues. Germline V CDR1 and CDR2: ENHRY, SYGVKD. The CDR3 nucleotides read TGCGCCATCAGTGAGGGTACAGGGTTCTCAGCTTTCTTT. It codes for CAISEGTGFSAFF.

The chain employs TRBV9 and TRBJ1-4, with D tentatively TRBD1 (5 bases). Germline CDR1 reads SGDLS; CDR2 reads YYNGEE. With 0 bases removed from V and 4 bases from J, the gap between germline ends came to 10 bases. The CDR3 totals 15 residues. CDR3 sequence: CASSVGGANNEKLFF. The CDR3 DNA reads as TGTGCCAGCAGCGTAGGTGGGGCTAATAATGAAAAACTGTTTTTT. Drawing the rest from reference TRBV9 and TRBJ1-4, the complete variable domain is DSGVTQTPKHLITATGQRVTLRCSPRSGDLSVYWYQQSLDQGLQFLIQYYNGEERAKGNILERFSAQQFPDLHSELNLSSLELGDSALYFCASSVGGANNEKLFFGSGTQLSVL.

The chain recombines TRBV4-2 with TRBJ2-2; D is possibly TRBD1 (6 bases). With 0 bases removed from V and 4 bases from J, the gap between germline ends came to 9 bases. CDR1 and CDR2 (germline): LGHNA, YNFKEQ. The CDR3 length is 15 residues. CDR3 bases: TGTGCCAGCAGCCAAGAAGGACAGCTCACCGGGGAGCTGTTTTTT. Translated: CASSQEGQLTGELFF.

The CDR3 protein is CASSFGLAGRNTGELFF. CDR3 nucleotides: TGTGCCAGCAGCTTTGGACTAGCGGGAAGAAACACCGGGGAGCTGTTTTTT. The chain joins TRBV7-3 to TRBJ2-2; TRBD2 agrees at 12 bases. The CDR3 spans 17 residues. Trimming at V came to 3 bases and at J to 2 bases, leaving 4 bases not matched to a gene. CDR1 and CDR2 (germline): SGHTA, FQGTGA.

The V and J genes are TRBV7-8 and TRBJ2-2; D may be TRBD1 (5 bases). Germline V gives CDR1 SGHVS, CDR2 FQNEAQ. The CDR3 is made up of 16 amino acids. The germline V and J ends were trimmed by 2 bases and 5 bases, with 15 bases remaining between them. The CDR3 coding sequence is TGTGCCAGCAGCTTATTCGGGCAGGGATGGACCGGGGAGCTGTTTTTT. Translating gives CASSLFGQGWTGELFF. The full variable domain, rest sourced from reference TRBV7-8 and TRBJ2-2, is GAGVSQSPRYKVAKRGQDVALRCDPISGHVSLFWYQQALGQGPEFLTYFQNEAQLDKSGLPSDRFFAERPEGSVSTLKIQRTQQEDSAVYLCASSLFGQGWTGELFFGEGSRLTVL.

The chain combines TRBV7-2 with TRBJ1-1; D possibly corresponds to TRBD1 (5 bases). The V end was cut by 3 bases, the J end by 5 bases, with 13 bases between. The CDR3 consists of 14 residues. Germline CDR1 is SGHTA and CDR2 is FQGNSA. The CDR3 sequence is CASSLTDGWTEAFF. In DNA form, the CDR3 reads TGTGCCAGCAGCTTGACAGACGGCTGGACTGAAGCTTTCTTT.

The chain recombines TRBV7-2 with TRBJ1-1; D might be TRBD1 (5 bases). The CDR3 loop spans 15 amino acids. CDR1 SGHTA and CDR2 FQGNSA come from the germline V gene. V shed 2 bases and J shed 1 base, with 11 bases lying between them. CDR3 residues: CASSLWGVGNTEAFF. The DNA for the CDR3 is TGTGCCAGCAGCTTATGGGGGGTGGGGAACACTGAAGCTTTCTTT.

The chain uses TRBV19 and TRBJ1-2; 8 bases agree with TRBD1. Germline CDR1 and CDR2: LNHDA and SQIVND (reference sequence). The ends lost 11 bases at V and 8 bases at J; junction bases unmatched: 10. The length of the CDR3 is 12 residues. The CDR3 DNA sequence: TGTGCCGCGGGACAGGCTTCCCTAGGCTACACCTTC. Translated, it gives CAAGQASLGYTF.

This clone was counted only a few times. V gene TRBV5-1 combines with J gene TRBJ1-4; 9 positions agree with TRBD1. The CDR3 has 15 amino acids. The junction had 8 bases not matched to a gene; V was cut back by 3 bases and J by 8 bases. Germline values: CDR1 SGHRS, CDR2 YFSETQ. The CDR3 region is CASSYSGTGMEKLFF. The CDR3 DNA sequence: TGCGCCAGCAGCTATTCCGGGACAGGGATGGAAAAACTGTTTTTT.

This clone was found a few times. The J gene is TRBJ1-5, the V gene TRBV5-6; D is possibly TRBD1 (6 bases). Germline V gene lookup returns CDR1 SGHDT and CDR2 YYEEEE. This CDR3 is 15 amino acids long. V was cut by 3 bases and J by 0 bases, with 10 bases left in between. In nucleotides, the CDR3 is TGTGCCAGCAGCTGGCGGACAGATAGCAATCAGCCCCAGCATTTT. Its protein is CASSWRTDSNQPQHF.

This clone was seen only a few times. The chain couples TRBV5-1 to TRBJ1-3; no firm D call. V was shortened by 1 base and J by 8 bases, with 10 bases between the two germline ends. This CDR3 has 13 amino acids. CDR1 SGHRS and CDR2 YFSETQ come from the germline V gene. CDR3 sequence reads: CASSLRGVDTIYF. DNA of the CDR3: TGCGCCAGCAGCTTGCGGGGTGTGGACACCATATATTTT.

The chain employs TRBV18 and TRBJ2-1; D is perhaps TRBD2 (5 bases). Trimming took off 8 bases at V and 0 bases at J, with 11 bases between the two ends. In germline, CDR1 is KGHSH, CDR2 LQKENI. The CDR3 has 14 residues. CDR3 protein: CASIRAGSYNEQFF. The DNA for the CDR3 is TGTGCCAGCATCCGGGCGGGCTCCTACAATGAGCAGTTCTTC. Looking up the rest from reference TRBV18 and TRBJ2-1 gives the full variable domain: NAGVMQNPRHLVRRRGQEARLRCSPMKGHSHVYWYRQLPEEGLKFMVYLQKENIIDESGMPKERFSAEFPKEGPSILRIQQVVRGDSAAYFCASIRAGSYNEQFFGPGTRLTVL.

In this sample, this clone turned up a few times. V and J are TRBV4-2 and TRBJ2-1; 8 bases agree with TRBD2. Germline lookup yields CDR1 LGHNA and CDR2 YNFKEQ. Losses at the gene ends were 7 bases for V and 4 bases for J; bases not matched to a gene: 15. The CDR3 sequence is 17 residues long. The CDR3 nucleotides read TGTGCCAGCACCCACTTCGCTAGCGGGCCCCTATACAATGAGCAGTTCTTC. This sequence encodes CASTHFASGPLYNEQFF.

This rearrangement joins TRBV29-1 to TRBJ1-2; TRBD1 is a possible D gene (6 bases). The CDR3 sequence is 13 residues long. The germline V gene has CDR1 SQVTM and CDR2 ANQGSEA. Trimming removed 3 bases from V and 5 bases from J, with 13 bases in between. For the CDR3, the DNA is TGCAGCGTTGACCTTACAGGGACATATGGCTACACCTTC. Encoded protein: CSVDLTGTYGYTF.

The chain links TRBV18 to TRBJ1-1, with 9 bases matching TRBD1. The CDR3 contains 16 residues. From germline, CDR1 is KGHSH and CDR2 LQKENI. V lost 3 bases and J lost 0; bases outside the gene matches: 5. CDR3 DNA sequence: TGTGCCAGCTCACCCGGGACAGGGAACATGAACACTGAAGCTTTCTTT. Amino acid sequence: CASSPGTGNMNTEAFF.

This clone was observed a handful of times. The V and J genes are TRBV28 and TRBJ2-7, with D possibly being TRBD2 (5 bases). Deletions cut 5 bases from V and 4 bases from J, with 15 bases between. The germline V gene encodes CDR1 MDHEN and CDR2 SYDVKM. This CDR3 is built from 14 residues. CDR3 sequence: CASSPRTPPYEQYF. CDR3 sequence (DNA): TGTGCCAGCAGTCCCCGGACTCCCCCGTACGAGCAGTACTTC.